These 21 T cell receptor beta chains share one sample of origin, sequenced in a study of OX40 agonist ivuxolimab in advanced cancers. The assay was immunoSEQ multiplex PCR, and TCRdb's table has in-frame clones only and misses some. Here the sample spans about 77,000 clones, around 83% being singletons. This specimen was CD4+ or CD8+ T cells sorted from blood, taken in a trial of the OX40 agonist ivuxolimab. The receptors stem from an adult with an advanced solid tumor such as melanoma, head and neck, liver or kidney cancer.

CDR3 loop: CASSSTGGSTDTQYF. The CDR3 coding sequence is TGTGCCAGCAGCTCCACAGGGGGCAGCACAGATACGCAGTATTTT. This chain uses TRBV7-9 with TRBJ2-3, with 9 nucleotides matching TRBD1. J gave up 0 bases and V 4 bases, and 2 bases lay outside the gene matches. CDR1 and CDR2 (germline): SEHNR, FQNEAQ (reference sequence). The CDR3 length is 15 residues.

The rearrangement joins TRBV25-1 to TRBJ1-6; TRBD1 aligns across 9 bases. Germline loops: CDR1 MGHDK, CDR2 SYGVNS. V gave up 11 bases and J gave up 9 bases; unmatched junction bases: 8. This CDR3 spans 13 amino acids. As DNA, the CDR3 is TGTGCCGGACAGGGACAGGGAAGTTCACCCCTCCACTTT. Amino acid sequence: CAGQGQGSSPLHF.

This clone appeared a few times. J is TRBJ2-1 and V is TRBV10-3, with a possible D match to TRBD2 (6 bases). The CDR3 runs to 16 residues. The ends were cut back, 3 bases at V and 6 bases at J, with 18 bases in the middle. Germline V gene data show CDR1 as ENHRY and CDR2 as SYGVKD. The CDR3 protein is CAISDQERALGNEQFF. The CDR3 DNA follows: TGTGCCATCAGTGATCAGGAGCGGGCCTTAGGCAATGAGCAGTTCTTC.

The rearrangement joins TRBV10-3 to TRBJ2-1, with D hard to call. With 0 bases removed from V and 7 bases from J, the gap between germline ends came to 7 bases. Germline CDR1 is ENHRY and CDR2 is SYGVKD. There are 13 residues in the CDR3. CDR3 amino acids: CAISESMLNEQFF. The CDR3 region has the DNA TGTGCCATCAGTGAGTCGATGTTAAATGAGCAGTTCTTC.

This clone was seen once. This chain uses TRBV6-4 with TRBJ1-2; 7 bases map to TRBD1. The CDR3 has 13 amino acids. CDR1 is MRHNA, CDR2 SNTAGT, per germline. Trimming at V came to 6 bases and at J to 2 bases, leaving 3 bases not matched to a gene. CDR3 nucleotide sequence: TGTGCCAGCAGCCCGGACAGGAACTATGGCTACACCTTC. This encodes CASSPDRNYGYTF.

V and J are TRBV29-1 and TRBJ1-2, with unresolved D. V was pared by 5 bases and J by 3 bases, with 10 bases between. Per the germline V gene, CDR1 is SQVTM and CDR2 is ANQGSEA. The CDR3 loop spans 12 amino acids. In DNA form, the CDR3 reads TGCAGCGTTCACGGCCGGGACTATGGCTACACCTTC. Protein product: CSVHGRDYGYTF. The full variable domain, with the rest looked up from reference TRBV29-1 and TRBJ1-2, is SAVISQKPSRDICQRGTSLTIQCQVDSQVTMMFWYRQQPGQSLTLIATANQGSEATYESGFVIDKFPISRPNLTFSTLTVSNMSPEDSSIYLCSVHGRDYGYTFGSGTRLTVV.

As concerns this clone: The identical CDR3 is also encoded by other nucleotide sequences in the sample. Written as DNA, the CDR3 is TGTGCCAGCAGTCCAGGTGACGGCTACACCTTC. Residues: CASSPGDGYTF. The V call is TRBV6-6, the J call TRBJ1-2, with D hard to call. V lost 5 bases, J lost 8 bases, and 9 bases lay in between. Germline loops: CDR1 MNHNY, CDR2 SVGAGI (reference sequence). CDR3 length: 11 amino acids.

The gene calls are TRBV6-6 and TRBJ2-3; 7 bases fit TRBD2. J gave up 12 bases and V 4 bases, and 13 bases lay outside the gene matches. This CDR3 spans 14 amino acids. Germline CDR1 is MNHNY and CDR2 is SVGAGI (reference sequence). Here the CDR3 DNA reads TGTGCCAGCAGTTCTGGACTAGTCCGGCCCCAACAGTATTTT. Protein sequence: CASSSGLVRPQQYF.

This clone was recorded only once. Other DNA sequences in the sample encode the same CDR3. The V gene is TRBV5-1, the J gene TRBJ2-2; D perhaps matches TRBD1 (5 bases). Between the trimmed V and J ends, which lost 0 bases and 6 bases, there was a span of 9 bases. This CDR3 contains 14 residues. CDR1 and CDR2 (germline): SGHRS, YFSETQ. CDR3 nucleotide sequence: TGCGCCAGCAGCTTGGTAGCAGGGCCCGGGGAGCTGTTTTTT. Its translation: CASSLVAGPGELFF.

J is TRBJ1-4 and V is TRBV7-9; 9 nucleotides match TRBD1. Germline V gene lookup returns CDR1 SEHNR and CDR2 FQNEAQ (reference sequence). V dropped 6 bases and J dropped 9; count of bases not matched to a gene: 8. CDR3 length equals 14 residues. The CDR3 DNA sequence: TGTGCCAGCAGGCCCGGGACAGGGACCCAAAAACTGTTTTTT. Residues: CASRPGTGTQKLFF.

The chain carries TRBV7-2 and TRBJ2-3, with TRBD2 matching 8 bases. The CDR3 length is 15 residues. The germline V gene encodes CDR1 SGHTA and CDR2 FQGNSA. Trimming cost V 5 bases and J 1 base; bases outside gene matches: 5. CDR3 amino acids: CASSLSAGGTDTQYF. The CDR3 region has the DNA TGTGCCAGCAGCCTCTCAGCGGGGGGCACAGATACGCAGTATTTT.

The rearrangement joins TRBV27 to TRBJ2-2, with a tentative D call TRBD1 (6 bases). The CDR3 sequence is 15 residues long. Germline values: CDR1 MNHEY, CDR2 SMNVEV (reference sequence). Trimming took 8 bases from V and 3 from J, leaving 16 bases between them. The CDR3 protein is CASWGIQGYTGELFF. CDR3 nucleotide sequence: TGTGCCAGCTGGGGAATCCAGGGGTACACCGGGGAGCTGTTTTTT.

The rearrangement joins TRBV5-4 to TRBJ2-1, with 7 bases that match TRBD1. The CDR3 consists of 14 residues. Germline V CDR1 and CDR2: SGHNT, YYREEE (reference sequence). Unmatched junction bases numbered 2, after V lost 1 base and J lost 4 bases. CDR3 DNA sequence: TGTGCCAGCAGCTTGTGGGGACAGTACAATGAGCAGTTCTTC. This encodes CASSLWGQYNEQFF.

The V gene is TRBV30, the J gene TRBJ1-3; unclear D gene. This CDR3 is built from 13 residues. V was shortened by 2 bases and J by 0 bases, with 5 bases between the two germline ends. The germline V gene has CDR1 GTSNPN and CDR2 SVGIG (reference sequence). CDR3 sequence: CAWSTDSGNTIYF. CDR3 coding DNA: TGTGCCTGGAGTACAGACTCTGGAAACACCATATATTTT.

The chain is built from TRBV4-1 and TRBJ1-1, with D maybe TRBD1 (5 bases). Germline loops: CDR1 MGHRA, CDR2 YSYEKL. This CDR3 contains 14 residues. Trimming left V 2 bases short and J 2 bases short, with 9 bases between. CDR3 in DNA: TGCGCCAGCAGCCAAAACAGGCTAAACACTGAAGCTTTCTTT. It translates to CASSQNRLNTEAFF.

The chain uses TRBV6-6 and TRBJ2-1; 8 bases match TRBD2. Germline trimming cut 2 bases from V and 3 bases from J; bases unmatched to any gene: 3. This CDR3 is built from 15 residues. Germline V gene data show CDR1 as MNHNY and CDR2 as SVGAGI (reference sequence). Written as DNA, the CDR3 is TGTGCCAGCAGTTACGGCGGGGGGAGCTACAATGAGCAGTTCTTC. Protein product: CASSYGGGSYNEQFF.

This clone is a singleton in its sample. The genes are TRBV30 and TRBJ2-1; the D is unclear. In germline, CDR1 is GTSNPN, CDR2 SVGIG (reference sequence). V lost 4 bases and J lost 4, with 5 bases in between. The CDR3 totals 11 residues. CDR3 sequence: CAWMSYNEQFF. The CDR3 nucleotides are TGTGCCTGGATGAGTTACAATGAGCAGTTCTTC.

The chain joins TRBV7-2 to TRBJ1-4; the match to TRBD1 covers 7 bases. Per the germline V gene, CDR1 is SGHTA and CDR2 is FQGNSA. Unmatched junction bases numbered 1, after V lost 4 bases and J lost 5 bases. This CDR3 has 13 amino acids. CDR3 in DNA: TGTGCCAGCAGCTGGGACAGAAATGAAAAACTGTTTTTT. This translates into CASSWDRNEKLFF.

The gene calls are TRBV7-8 and TRBJ2-7; no clear D gene. Germline V CDR1 and CDR2: SGHVS, FQNEAQ. V was cut by 4 bases and J by 12 bases, with 16 bases left in between. The CDR3 is 12 amino acids. This CDR3 reads CASSSYGQVGYF. In DNA form, the CDR3 reads TGTGCCAGCAGCTCCTATGGGCAGGTGGGGTACTTC. The variable domain in full, with the rest retrieved from reference TRBV7-8 and TRBJ2-7, is GAGVSQSPRYKVAKRGQDVALRCDPISGHVSLFWYQQALGQGPEFLTYFQNEAQLDKSGLPSDRFFAERPEGSVSTLKIQRTQQEDSAVYLCASSSYGQVGYFGPGTRLTVT.

This clone was observed once. V is TRBV19 and J is TRBJ2-5; maybe TRBD2 (6 bases). Germline V CDR1 and CDR2: LNHDA, SQIVND (reference sequence). Trimming removed 5 bases at V and 3 bases at J, with 13 bases between. This CDR3 contains 14 residues. The CDR3 DNA reads as TGTGCCAGTAGTGTCCAACTAGCAGAAGAGACCCAGTACTTC. Translating it yields CASSVQLAEETQYF.

This chain links TRBV18 with TRBJ2-7; 13 bases map to TRBD2. V lost 3 bases and J lost 7; bases outside the gene matches: 9. Germline CDR1 KGHSH, CDR2 LQKENI. This CDR3 contains 16 residues. The DNA for the CDR3 is TGTGCCAGCTCACCCCTAATAGGGACTAGCGGGGAGGAGCAGTACTTC. Translating it yields CASSPLIGTSGEEQYF.